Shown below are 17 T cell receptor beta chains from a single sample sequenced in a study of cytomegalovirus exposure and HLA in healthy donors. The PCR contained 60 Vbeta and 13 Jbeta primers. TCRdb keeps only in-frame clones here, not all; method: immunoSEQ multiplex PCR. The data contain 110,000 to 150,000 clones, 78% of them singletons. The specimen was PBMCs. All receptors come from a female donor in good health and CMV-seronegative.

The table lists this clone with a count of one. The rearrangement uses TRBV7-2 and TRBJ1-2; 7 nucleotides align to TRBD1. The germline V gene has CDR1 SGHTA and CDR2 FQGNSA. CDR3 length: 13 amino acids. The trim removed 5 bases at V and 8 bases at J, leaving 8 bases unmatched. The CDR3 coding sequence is TGTGCCAGCAGCAATTGGGACAGAGCGGGCTACACCTTC. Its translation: CASSNWDRAGYTF.

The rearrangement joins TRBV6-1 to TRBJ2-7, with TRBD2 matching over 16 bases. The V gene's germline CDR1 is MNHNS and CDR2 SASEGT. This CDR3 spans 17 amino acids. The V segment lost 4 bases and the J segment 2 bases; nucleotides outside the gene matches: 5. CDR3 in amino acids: CASSAPGLAGGPYEQYF. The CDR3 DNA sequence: TGTGCCAGCAGTGCTCCGGGACTAGCGGGAGGGCCCTACGAGCAGTACTTC.

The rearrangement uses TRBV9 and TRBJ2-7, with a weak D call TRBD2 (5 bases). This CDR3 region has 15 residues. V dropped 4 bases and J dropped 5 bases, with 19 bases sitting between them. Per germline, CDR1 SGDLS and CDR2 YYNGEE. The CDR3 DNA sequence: TGTGCCAGCAGCAATGGGCGGGTAACCCCGGACGAGCAGTACTTC. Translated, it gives CASSNGRVTPDEQYF.

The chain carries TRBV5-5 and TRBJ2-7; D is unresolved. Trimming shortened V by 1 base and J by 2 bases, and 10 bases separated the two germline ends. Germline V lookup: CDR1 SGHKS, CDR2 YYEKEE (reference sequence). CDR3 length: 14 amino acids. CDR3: CASSLYSGTYEQYF. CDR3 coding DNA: TGTGCCAGCAGCTTGTACTCAGGAACCTACGAGCAGTACTTC.

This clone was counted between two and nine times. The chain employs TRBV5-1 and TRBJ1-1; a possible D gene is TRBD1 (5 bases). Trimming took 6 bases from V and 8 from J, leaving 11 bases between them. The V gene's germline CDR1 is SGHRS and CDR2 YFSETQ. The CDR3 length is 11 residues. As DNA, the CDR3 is TGCGCCAGCAACCGGGGGAGAGAAGCTTTCTTT. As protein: CASNRGREAFF.

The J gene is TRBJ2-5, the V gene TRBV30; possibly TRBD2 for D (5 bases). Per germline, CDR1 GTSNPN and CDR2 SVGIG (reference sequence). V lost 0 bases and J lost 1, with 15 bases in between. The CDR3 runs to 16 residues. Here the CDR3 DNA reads TGTGCCTGGAGTGTACTAATGGGAGCTCCCCAAGAGACCCAGTACTTC. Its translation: CAWSVLMGAPQETQYF.

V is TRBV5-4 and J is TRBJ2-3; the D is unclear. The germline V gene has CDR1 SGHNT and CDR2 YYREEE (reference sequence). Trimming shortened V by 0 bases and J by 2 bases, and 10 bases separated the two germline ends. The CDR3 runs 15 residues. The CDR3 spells CASSLVGQTTDTQYF. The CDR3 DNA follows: TGTGCCAGCAGCTTGGTTGGGCAGACCACAGATACGCAGTATTTT.

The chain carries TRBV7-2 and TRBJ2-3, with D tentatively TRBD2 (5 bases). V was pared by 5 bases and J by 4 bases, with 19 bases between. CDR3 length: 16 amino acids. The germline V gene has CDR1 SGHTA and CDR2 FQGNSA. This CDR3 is CASSPRSVVAPDTQYF. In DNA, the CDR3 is TGTGCCAGCAGCCCCCGATCTGTCGTAGCGCCAGATACGCAGTATTTT.

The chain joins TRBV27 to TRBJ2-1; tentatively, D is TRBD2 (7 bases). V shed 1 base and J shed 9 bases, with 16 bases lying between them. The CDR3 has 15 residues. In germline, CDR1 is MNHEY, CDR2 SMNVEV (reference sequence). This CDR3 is CASSLLRGRAGEQFF. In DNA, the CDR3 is TGTGCCAGCAGTTTATTGAGGGGGAGGGCCGGTGAGCAGTTCTTC.

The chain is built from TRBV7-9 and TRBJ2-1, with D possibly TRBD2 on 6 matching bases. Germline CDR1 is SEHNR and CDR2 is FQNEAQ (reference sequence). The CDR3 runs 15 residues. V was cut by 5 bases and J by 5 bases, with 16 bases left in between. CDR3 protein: CASSPRGLSDNEQFF. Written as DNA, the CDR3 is TGTGCCAGCAGCCCCCGGGGGTTATCGGACAATGAGCAGTTCTTC.

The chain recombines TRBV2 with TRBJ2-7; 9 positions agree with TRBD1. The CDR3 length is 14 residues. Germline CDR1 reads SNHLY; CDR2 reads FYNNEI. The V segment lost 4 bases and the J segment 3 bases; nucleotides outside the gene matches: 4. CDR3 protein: CASSAGTGSYEQYF. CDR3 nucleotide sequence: TGTGCCAGCAGTGCCGGGACAGGGAGCTACGAGCAGTACTTC.

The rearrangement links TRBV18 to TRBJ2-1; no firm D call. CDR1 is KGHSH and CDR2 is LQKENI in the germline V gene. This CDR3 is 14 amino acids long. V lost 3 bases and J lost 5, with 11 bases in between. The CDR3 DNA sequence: TGTGCCAGCTCACCTCCCTCCGCGGACAATGAGCAGTTCTTC. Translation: CASSPPSADNEQFF.

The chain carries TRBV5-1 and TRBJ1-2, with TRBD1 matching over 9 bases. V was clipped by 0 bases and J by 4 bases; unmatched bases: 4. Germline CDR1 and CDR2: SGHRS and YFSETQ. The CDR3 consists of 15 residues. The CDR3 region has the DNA TGCGCCAGCAGCTTGGCCGGGACAGGGATCTATGGCTACACCTTC. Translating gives CASSLAGTGIYGYTF.

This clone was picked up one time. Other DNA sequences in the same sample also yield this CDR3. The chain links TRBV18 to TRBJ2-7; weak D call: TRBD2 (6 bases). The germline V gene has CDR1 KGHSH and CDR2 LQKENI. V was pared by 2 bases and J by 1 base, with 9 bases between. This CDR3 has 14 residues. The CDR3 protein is CASSPAGGSYEQYF. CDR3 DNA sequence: TGTGCCAGCTCACCAGCAGGAGGGTCCTACGAGCAGTACTTC.

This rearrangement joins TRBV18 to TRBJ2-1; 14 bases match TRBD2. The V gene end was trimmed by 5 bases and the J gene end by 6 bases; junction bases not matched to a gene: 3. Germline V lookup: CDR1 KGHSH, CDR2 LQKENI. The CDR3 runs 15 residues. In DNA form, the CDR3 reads TGTGCCAGCTCAAGTGGGACTAGCGGGAGCAATGAGCAGTTCTTC. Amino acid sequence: CASSSGTSGSNEQFF.

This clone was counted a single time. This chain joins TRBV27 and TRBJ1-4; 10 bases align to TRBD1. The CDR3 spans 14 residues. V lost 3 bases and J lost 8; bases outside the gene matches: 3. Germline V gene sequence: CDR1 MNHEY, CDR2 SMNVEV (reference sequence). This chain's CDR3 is CASSFRTGGEKLFF. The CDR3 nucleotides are TGTGCCAGCAGTTTTCGGACAGGGGGAGAAAAACTGTTTTTT.

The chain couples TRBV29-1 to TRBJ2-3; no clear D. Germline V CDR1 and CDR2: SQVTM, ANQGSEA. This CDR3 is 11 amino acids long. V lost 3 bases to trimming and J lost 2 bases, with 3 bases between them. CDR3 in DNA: TGCAGCGTTGACCTCACAGATACGCAGTATTTT. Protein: CSVDLTDTQYF.